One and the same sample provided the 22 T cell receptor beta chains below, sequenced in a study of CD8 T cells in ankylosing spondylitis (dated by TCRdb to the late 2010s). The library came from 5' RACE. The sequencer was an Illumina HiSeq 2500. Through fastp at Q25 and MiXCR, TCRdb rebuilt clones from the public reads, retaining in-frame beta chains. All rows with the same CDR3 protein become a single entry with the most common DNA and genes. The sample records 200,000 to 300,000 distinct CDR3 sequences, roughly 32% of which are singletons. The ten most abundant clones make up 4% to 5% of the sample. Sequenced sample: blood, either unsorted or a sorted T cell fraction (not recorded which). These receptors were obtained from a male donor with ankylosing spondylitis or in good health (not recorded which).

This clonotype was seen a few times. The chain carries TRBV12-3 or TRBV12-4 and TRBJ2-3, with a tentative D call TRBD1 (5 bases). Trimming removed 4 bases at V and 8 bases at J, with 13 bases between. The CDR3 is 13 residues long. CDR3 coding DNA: TGTGCCAGCAGTTCCGGTTCAGGGTCTACGCAGTATTTT. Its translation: CASSSGSGSTQYF.

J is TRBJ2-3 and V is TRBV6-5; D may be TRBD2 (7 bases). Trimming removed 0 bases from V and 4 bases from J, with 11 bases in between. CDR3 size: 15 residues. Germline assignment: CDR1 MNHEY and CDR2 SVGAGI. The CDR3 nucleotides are TGTGCCAGCAGTTACTCGAGGGGGGGCGCAGATACGCAGTATTTT. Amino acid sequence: CASSYSRGGADTQYF.

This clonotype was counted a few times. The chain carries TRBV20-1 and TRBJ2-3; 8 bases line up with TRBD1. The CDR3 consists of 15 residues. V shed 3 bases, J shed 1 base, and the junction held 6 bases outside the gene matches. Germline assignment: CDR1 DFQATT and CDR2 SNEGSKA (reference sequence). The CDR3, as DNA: TGCAGTGCTAGTTTGGGACAGGTTGGCACAGATACGCAGTATTTT. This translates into CSASLGQVGTDTQYF.

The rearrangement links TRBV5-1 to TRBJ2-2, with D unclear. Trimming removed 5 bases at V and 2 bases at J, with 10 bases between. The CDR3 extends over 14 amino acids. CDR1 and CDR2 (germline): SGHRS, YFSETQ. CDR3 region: CASRSRTNTGELFF. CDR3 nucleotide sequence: TGCGCCAGCAGATCCAGGACCAACACCGGGGAGCTGTTTTTT.

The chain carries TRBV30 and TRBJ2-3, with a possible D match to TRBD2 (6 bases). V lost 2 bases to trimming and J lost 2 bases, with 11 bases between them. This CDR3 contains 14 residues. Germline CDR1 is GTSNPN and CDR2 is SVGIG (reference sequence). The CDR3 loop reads CAWSLGGVTDTQYF. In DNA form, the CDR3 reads TGTGCCTGGAGTCTTGGCGGGGTCACAGATACGCAGTATTTT.

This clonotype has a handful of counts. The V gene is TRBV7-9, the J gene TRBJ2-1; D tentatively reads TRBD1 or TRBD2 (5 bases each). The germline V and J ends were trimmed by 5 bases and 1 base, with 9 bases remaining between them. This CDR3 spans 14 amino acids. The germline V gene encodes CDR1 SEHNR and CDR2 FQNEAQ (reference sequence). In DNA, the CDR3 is TGTGCCAGCAGCCATGAGGGGTCCTACAATGAGCAGTTCTTC. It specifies CASSHEGSYNEQFF. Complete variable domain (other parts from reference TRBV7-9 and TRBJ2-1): DTGVSQNPRHKITKRGQNVTFRCDPISEHNRLYWYRQTLGQGPEFLTYFQNEAQLEKSRLLSDRFSAERPKGSFSTLEIQRTEQGDSAMYLCASSHEGSYNEQFFGPGTRLTVL.

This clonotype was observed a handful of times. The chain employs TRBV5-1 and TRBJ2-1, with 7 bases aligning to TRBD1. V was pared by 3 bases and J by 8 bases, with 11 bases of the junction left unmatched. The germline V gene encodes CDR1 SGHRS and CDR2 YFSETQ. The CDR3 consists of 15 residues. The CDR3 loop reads CASSWNRGHLDEQFF. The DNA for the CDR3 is TGCGCCAGCAGCTGGAACAGGGGTCACCTAGATGAGCAGTTCTTC.

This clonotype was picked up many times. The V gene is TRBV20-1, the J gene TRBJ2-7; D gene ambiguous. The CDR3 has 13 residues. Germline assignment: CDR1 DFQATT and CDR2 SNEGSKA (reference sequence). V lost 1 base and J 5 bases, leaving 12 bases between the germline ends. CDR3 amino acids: CSARVQLDDEQYF. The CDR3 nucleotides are TGCAGTGCTAGAGTACAGCTCGATGACGAGCAGTACTTC.

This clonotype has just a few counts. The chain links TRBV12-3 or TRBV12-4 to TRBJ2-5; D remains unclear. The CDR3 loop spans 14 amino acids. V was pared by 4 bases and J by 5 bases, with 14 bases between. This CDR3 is CASSSSLVRETQYF. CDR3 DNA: TGTGCCAGCAGTTCCTCCCTAGTACGGGAGACCCAGTACTTC.

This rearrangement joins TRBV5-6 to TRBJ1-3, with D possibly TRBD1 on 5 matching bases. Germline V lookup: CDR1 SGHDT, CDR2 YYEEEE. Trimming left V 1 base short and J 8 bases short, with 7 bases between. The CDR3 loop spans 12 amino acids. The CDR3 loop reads CASSLSGDTIYF. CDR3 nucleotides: TGTGCCAGCAGCTTGTCGGGGGACACCATATATTTT.

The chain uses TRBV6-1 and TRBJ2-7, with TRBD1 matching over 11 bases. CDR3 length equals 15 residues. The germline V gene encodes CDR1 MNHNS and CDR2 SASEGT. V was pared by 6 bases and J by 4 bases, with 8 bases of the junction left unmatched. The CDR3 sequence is CASSSEGQGVYEQYF. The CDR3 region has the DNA TGTGCCAGCAGCTCGGAGGGACAGGGGGTTTACGAGCAGTACTTC.

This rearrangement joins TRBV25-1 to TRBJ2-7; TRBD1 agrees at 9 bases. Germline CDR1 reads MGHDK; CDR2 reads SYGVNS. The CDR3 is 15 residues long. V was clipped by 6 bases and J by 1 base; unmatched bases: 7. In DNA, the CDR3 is TGTGCCAGCAGGGGGGGACAGGGCAAATCCTACGAGCAGTACTTC. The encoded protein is CASRGGQGKSYEQYF.

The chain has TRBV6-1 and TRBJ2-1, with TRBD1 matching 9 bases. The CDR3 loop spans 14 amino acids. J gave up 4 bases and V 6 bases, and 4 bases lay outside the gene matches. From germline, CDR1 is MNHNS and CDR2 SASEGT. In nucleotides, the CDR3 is TGTGCCAGCAGAGGGACAGGGAGTTACAATGAGCAGTTCTTC. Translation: CASRGTGSYNEQFF.

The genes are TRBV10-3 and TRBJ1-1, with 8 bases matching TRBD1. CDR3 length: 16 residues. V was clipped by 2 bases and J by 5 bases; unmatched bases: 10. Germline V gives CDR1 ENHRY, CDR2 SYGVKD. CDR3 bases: TGTGCCATCAGTGAGATAACAGGGGGGGAGAAAACTGAAGCTTTCTTT. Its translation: CAISEITGGEKTEAFF.

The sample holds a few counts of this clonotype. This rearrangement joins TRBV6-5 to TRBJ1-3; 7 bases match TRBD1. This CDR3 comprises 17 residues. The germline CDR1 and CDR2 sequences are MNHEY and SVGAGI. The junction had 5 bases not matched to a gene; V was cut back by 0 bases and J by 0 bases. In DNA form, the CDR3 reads TGTGCCAGCAGTTACTCGACAGGGAAAGGCTCTGGAAACACCATATATTTT. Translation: CASSYSTGKGSGNTIYF.

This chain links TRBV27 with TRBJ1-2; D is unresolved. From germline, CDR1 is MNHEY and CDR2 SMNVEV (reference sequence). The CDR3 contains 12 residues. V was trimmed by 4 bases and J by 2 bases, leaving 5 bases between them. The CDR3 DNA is TGTGCCAGCAGTTCTCCAAACTATGGCTACACCTTC. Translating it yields CASSSPNYGYTF.

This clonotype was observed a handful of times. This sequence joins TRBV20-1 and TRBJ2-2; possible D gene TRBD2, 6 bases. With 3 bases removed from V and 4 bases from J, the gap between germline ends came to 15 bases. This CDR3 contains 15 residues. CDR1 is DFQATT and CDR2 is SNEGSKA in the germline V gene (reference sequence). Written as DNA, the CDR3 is TGCAGTGCTAGGGAGGGAGCCTACACCACCGGGGAGCTGTTTTTT. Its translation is CSAREGAYTTGELFF.

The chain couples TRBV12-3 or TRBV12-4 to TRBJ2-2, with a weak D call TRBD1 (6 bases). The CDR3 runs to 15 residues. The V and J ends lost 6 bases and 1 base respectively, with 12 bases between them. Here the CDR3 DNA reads TGTGCCAGCAGCTGGGGGACACTGAACACCGGGGAGCTGTTTTTT. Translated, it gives CASSWGTLNTGELFF.

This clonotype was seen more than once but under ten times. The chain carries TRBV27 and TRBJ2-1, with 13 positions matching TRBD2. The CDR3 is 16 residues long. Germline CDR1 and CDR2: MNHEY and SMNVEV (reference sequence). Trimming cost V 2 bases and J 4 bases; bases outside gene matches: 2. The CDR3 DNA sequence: TGTGCCAGCAGTTTACGGGGACTAGCGGGGTACAATGAGCAGTTCTTC. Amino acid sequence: CASSLRGLAGYNEQFF.

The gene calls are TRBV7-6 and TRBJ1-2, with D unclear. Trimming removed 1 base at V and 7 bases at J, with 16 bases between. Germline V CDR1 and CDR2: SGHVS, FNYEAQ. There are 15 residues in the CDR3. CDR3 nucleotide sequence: TGTGCCAGCAGCTTAGTTTACCCCCCAGTGAGTGGCTACACCTTC. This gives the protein CASSLVYPPVSGYTF.

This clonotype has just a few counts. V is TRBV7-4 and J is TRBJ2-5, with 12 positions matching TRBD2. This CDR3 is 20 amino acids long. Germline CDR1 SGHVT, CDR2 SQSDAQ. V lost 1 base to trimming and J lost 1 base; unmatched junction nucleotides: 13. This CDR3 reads CASSLVCLAGGPTTQETQYF. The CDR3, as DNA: TGTGCCAGCAGCTTAGTTTGCCTAGCGGGGGGGCCTACTACCCAAGAGACCCAGTACTTC.

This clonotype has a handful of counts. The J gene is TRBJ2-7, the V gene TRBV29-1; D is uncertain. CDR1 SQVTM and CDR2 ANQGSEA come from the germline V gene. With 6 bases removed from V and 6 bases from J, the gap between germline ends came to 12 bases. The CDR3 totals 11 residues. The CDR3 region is CSVGYGSEQYF. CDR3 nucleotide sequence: TGCAGCGTGGGATATGGTAGCGAGCAGTACTTC.